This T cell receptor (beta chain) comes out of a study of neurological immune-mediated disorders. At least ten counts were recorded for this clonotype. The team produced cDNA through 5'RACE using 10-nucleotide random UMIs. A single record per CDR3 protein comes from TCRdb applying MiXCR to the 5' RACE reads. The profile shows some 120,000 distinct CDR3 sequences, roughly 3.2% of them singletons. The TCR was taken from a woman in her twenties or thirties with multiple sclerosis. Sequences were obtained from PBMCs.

The CDR3 DNA sequence: TGCAGTGCTAGATCGAGGGGGGGAGTGAACACTGAAGCTTTCTTT. It encodes CSARSRGGVNTEAFF. The chain couples TRBV20-1 to TRBJ1-1, with a possible D match to TRBD1 (6 bases). This CDR3 has 15 residues. V was trimmed by 2 bases and J by 0 bases, leaving 13 bases between them. The germline gives CDR1 DFQATT, CDR2 SNEGSKA (reference sequence).